This T cell receptor (beta chain) came from a study of CD8+ T cells in alopecia areata. The V gene end was trimmed by 1 base and the J gene end by 8 bases; junction bases not matched to a gene: 5. Germline V gives CDR1 SEHNR, CDR2 FQNEAQ (reference sequence). The CDR3 contains 14 residues. cDNA prepared by RNA extraction and subsequent reverse transcription served as the template for sequencing. Libraries were prepared by immunoSEQ multiplex PCR; TCRdb keeps only in-frame clonotypes and omits some of them. Of around 100,000 clones listed, about nine tenths are singletons. Treatment reported: oral pan-JAK inhibitor, 5-10 mg twice daily. Remarks on this clone: Its specificity is unknown.

Points from the study as a whole: Persistence in scalp and blood during tofacitinib was observed for many expanded lesional clones. Tofacitinib significantly reduced both scalp clonality and expanded CD8+ clones among the top 100.

This sample comprised CD8+ T cells sorted from blood, obtained at week 34, from a patient treated with tofacitinib. The chain recombines TRBV7-9 with TRBJ2-1; 7 bases are shared with TRBD1. The sequence came from a human donor with alopecia areata. This CDR3 is CASSLVQGYDEQFF. The CDR3 DNA is TGTGCCAGCAGCTTAGTACAGGGGTACGATGAGCAGTTCTTC.